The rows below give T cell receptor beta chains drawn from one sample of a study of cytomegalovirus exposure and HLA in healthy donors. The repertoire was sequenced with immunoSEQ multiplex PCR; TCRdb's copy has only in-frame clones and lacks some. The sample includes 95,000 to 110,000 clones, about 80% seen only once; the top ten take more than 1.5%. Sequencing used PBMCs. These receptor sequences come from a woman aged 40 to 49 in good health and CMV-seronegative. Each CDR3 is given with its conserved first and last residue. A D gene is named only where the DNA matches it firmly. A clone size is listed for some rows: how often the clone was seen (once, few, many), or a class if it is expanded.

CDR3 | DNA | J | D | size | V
CASSSRQGGEAFF | TGTGCCAGCAGCTCACGACAGGGTGGTGAAGCTTTCTTT | TRBJ1-1 | TRBD1 | . | TRBV7-3
CASSYRWGNTEAFF | TGTGCCAGCAGTTACAGGTGGGGTAACACTGAAGCTTTCTTT | TRBJ1-1 | . | . | TRBV28
CASSQDWAGSTFF | TGCGCCAGCAGCCAAGATTGGGCAGGTTCAACTTTCTTT | TRBJ1-1 | . | . | TRBV4-1
CASSAPTDWGKYEQYF | TGTGCCAGCAGTGCGCCGACGGATTGGGGCAAATACGAGCAGTACTTC | TRBJ2-7 | . | few | TRBV25-1
CSFRLGVNEQFF | TGCAGCTTTCGATTGGGAGTCAATGAGCAGTTCTTC | TRBJ2-1 | . | once | TRBV29-1
CASSQGGTGFGYTEAFF | TGCGCCAGCTCCCAAGGTGGGACAGGGTTTGGGTACACTGAAGCTTTCTTT | TRBJ1-1 | TRBD1 | . | TRBV5-1
CASTGQAIRTGELFF | TGTGCCAGTACAGGGCAGGCGATCCGAACCGGGGAGCTGTTTTTT | TRBJ2-2 | . | . | TRBV19
CASSKVIGIWSLRREQFF | TGTGCCAGCAGCAAAGTGATCGGGATCTGGTCCCTACGCCGTGAGCAGTTCTTC | TRBJ2-1 | . | . | TRBV21-1
CSAGDSTKETQYF | TGCAGCGCGGGGGACAGTACCAAAGAGACCCAGTACTTC | TRBJ2-5 | . | . | TRBV29-1
CASSFSRNTEAFF | TGTGCCAGCAGCTTTTCCAGGAACACTGAAGCTTTCTTT | TRBJ1-1 | . | . | TRBV5-5
CASSLGGGLYNEQFF | TGTGCCAGCAGCTTAGGAGGGGGACTATACAATGAGCAGTTCTTC | TRBJ2-1 | . | . | TRBV11-2
CASRSSTGELFF | TGTGCCAGCAGATCTTCCACCGGGGAGCTGTTTTTT | TRBJ2-2 | . | . | TRBV27
CASSLELDTDTQYF | TGCGCCAGCAGCTTGGAACTAGACACAGATACGCAGTATTTT | TRBJ2-3 | . | once | TRBV5-1
CASSSAAGGSDTQYF | TGTGCCAGCAGTTCGGCAGCGGGAGGTTCGGATACGCAGTATTTT | TRBJ2-3 | TRBD2 | . | TRBV28
CASTHSDTDTQYF | TGTGCCAGCACCCACAGTGACACAGATACGCAGTATTTT | TRBJ2-3 | . | . | TRBV27
CASSLGGYTDTQYF | TGTGCCAGCAGCTTAGGAGGATACACAGATACGCAGTATTTT | TRBJ2-3 | . | . | TRBV7-9
CASSSQRQGNSPLHF | TGTGCCAGCAGCTCCCAGAGACAGGGAAATTCACCCCTCCACTTT | TRBJ1-6 | TRBD1 | . | TRBV11-2
CATSRERKGNQPQHF | TGTGCCACCAGCAGAGAGAGGAAAGGCAATCAGCCCCAGCATTTT | TRBJ1-5 | . | . | TRBV15
CASSFSQGWGNQPQHF | TGTGCCAGCAGTTTCTCCCAGGGCTGGGGCAATCAGCCCCAGCATTTT | TRBJ1-5 | . | . | TRBV28
CASSNPGYNYGYTF | TGTGCCAGCAGTAATCCAGGGTATAACTATGGCTACACCTTC | TRBJ1-2 | . | . | TRBV28
CAWSTSVYNEQFF | TGTGCCTGGAGTACTAGCGTCTACAATGAGCAGTTCTTC | TRBJ2-1 | TRBD2 | . | TRBV30
CASTPELTGELFF | TGTGCCAGCACCCCCGAGCTGACCGGGGAGCTGTTTTTT | TRBJ2-2 | . | few | TRBV2
CASSPRGGQGGTDTQYF | TGTGCCAGCAGCCCACGAGGAGGACAGGGGGGCACAGATACGCAGTATTTT | TRBJ2-3 | TRBD1 | . | TRBV7-8
CASRGASRQGYTF | TGTGCCAGCAGAGGGGCCTCTCGGCAAGGCTACACCTTC | TRBJ1-2 | . | once | TRBV28
CASSGVAGVFYNEQFF | TGTGCCAGCAGTGGAGTAGCGGGAGTGTTCTACAATGAGCAGTTCTTC | TRBJ2-1 | TRBD2 | . | TRBV6-1
CASSLRGGQGRQPQHF | TGTGCCAGCAGCCTCAGAGGGGGACAGGGGCGTCAGCCCCAGCATTTT | TRBJ1-5 | TRBD1 | . | TRBV5-6
CASSSYGQGNPTF | TGTGCCAGCAGCTCATACGGACAGGGCAATCCCACCTTC | TRBJ1-2 | TRBD1 | . | TRBV13
CASSDPGTSGRGGTGELFF | TGTGCCAGTAGTGACCCCGGGACTAGCGGGAGAGGGGGCACCGGGGAGCTGTTTTTT | TRBJ2-2 | TRBD2 | . | TRBV19
CASSLGGSTRFF | TGTGCCAGCAGCTTAGGAGGTAGTACCAGGTTCTTC | TRBJ2-1 | . | . | TRBV11-1
CASMRGNTIYF | TGTGCCAGCATGAGGGGAAACACCATATATTTT | TRBJ1-3 | . | . | TRBV13
CASRAGTGDFSPLHF | TGTGCCAGCAGAGCCGGGACAGGGGATTTTTCACCCCTCCACTTT | TRBJ1-6 | TRBD1 | once | TRBV6-4
CASLLAGGNEQFF | TGTGCCAGCCTACTAGCGGGAGGCAATGAGCAGTTCTTC | TRBJ2-1 | TRBD2 | . | TRBV7-9
CASSQEAAGGMNTEAFF | TGCGCCAGCAGCCAAGAGGCGGCAGGGGGTATGAACACTGAAGCTTTCTTT | TRBJ1-1 | TRBD1 | . | TRBV4-3
CASHFRDNNEQFF | TGTGCCAGCCACTTCCGGGACAACAATGAGCAGTTCTTC | TRBJ2-1 | . | . | TRBV7-9
CASSSPSSGANVLTF | TGTGCCAGCAGCTCCCCCTCCTCTGGGGCCAACGTCCTGACTTTC | TRBJ2-6 | . | . | TRBV11-3
CASRQGRTGELFF | TGTGCCAGCCGACAGGGGAGGACCGGGGAGCTGTTTTTT | TRBJ2-2 | TRBD1 | . | TRBV30
CASSPHLISNEKLFF | TGTGCCAGCAGCCCGCACTTAATTTCTAATGAAAAACTGTTTTTT | TRBJ1-4 | . | . | TRBV11-2
CASSSLTSGRTSYEQYF | TGTGCCAGCAGCTCCCTGACTAGCGGGAGGACCTCCTACGAGCAGTACTTC | TRBJ2-7 | TRBD2 | few | TRBV11-2
CASSLVKHPNEKLFF | TGTGCCAGCAGCTTAGTAAAACACCCTAATGAAAAACTGTTTTTT | TRBJ1-4 | . | once | TRBV7-2
CASRFRGLAGDEQYF | TGTGCCAGCAGGTTTAGGGGACTAGCGGGAGACGAGCAGTACTTC | TRBJ2-7 | TRBD2 | . | TRBV28
CASSYSDQGEKLFF | TGTGCCAGCAGTTACTCGGACCAGGGAGAAAAACTGTTTTTT | TRBJ1-4 | . | . | TRBV6-6
CASSPGTSGSWTYEQYF | TGCGCCAGCAGCCCAGGGACTAGCGGGAGTTGGACCTACGAGCAGTACTTC | TRBJ2-7 | TRBD2 | . | TRBV5-1
CAWSVLFYSPLHF | TGTGCCTGGAGTGTACTCTTTTATTCACCCCTCCACTTT | TRBJ1-6 | . | once | TRBV30
CASSSGQGGPQHF | TGTGCCAGCAGCTCGGGACAGGGAGGGCCCCAGCATTTT | TRBJ1-5 | TRBD1 | . | TRBV7-9
CASRPPNGEAFF | TGTGCCAGCAGACCCCCGAACGGTGAAGCTTTCTTT | TRBJ1-1 | . | . | TRBV6-5
CASSGGAGDYGYTF | TGTGCCAGCAGCGGGGGGGCGGGGGACTATGGCTACACCTTC | TRBJ1-2 | . | . | TRBV27
CASSPDRVYTDTQYF | TGCGCCAGCAGCCCGGACAGGGTTTATACAGATACGCAGTATTTT | TRBJ2-3 | TRBD1 | . | TRBV5-1
CASSVEVGTEAFF | TGTGCCAGCAGCGTGGAGGTGGGCACTGAAGCTTTCTTT | TRBJ1-1 | . | . | TRBV7-2
CASSPSVGGLNYGYTF | TGTGCCAGCAGTCCCTCCGTTGGAGGACTTAACTATGGCTACACCTTC | TRBJ1-2 | . | . | TRBV27
CSVDQTSTEAFF | TGCAGCGTTGATCAAACCAGTACTGAAGCTTTCTTT | TRBJ1-1 | . | . | TRBV29-1
CAWINSVNTEAFF | TGTGCCTGGATAAACTCCGTTAACACTGAAGCTTTCTTT | TRBJ1-1 | . | . | TRBV30
CASSLYTGPRQPQHF | TGTGCCAGCTCGCTTTACACAGGGCCTCGGCAGCCCCAGCATTTT | TRBJ1-5 | . | . | TRBV18
CASSHRGSYEQYF | TGTGCCAGCAGTCACAGGGGGTCCTACGAGCAGTACTTC | TRBJ2-7 | TRBD1 | . | TRBV6-6